Below, one T cell receptor (beta chain) is given with its context. Its antigen is as yet unknown. The data derive from a study of T cell responses to AZD1222 COVID-19 vaccine. The study's findings and limits: Spike-specific TCR breadth and depth went up after people got two AZD1222 doses. AZD1222 recipients seropositive at baseline numbered only five or six.

Sequencing used immunoSEQ multiplex PCR; TCRdb keeps in-frame clones, though not all of them. The table lists about 170,000 clones, 70% to 90% of them singletons. The germline CDR1 and CDR2 sequences are SGHRS and YFSETQ. The CDR3 loop spans 13 amino acids. V shed 8 bases, J shed 4 bases, and the junction held 8 bases outside the gene matches. This specimen was peripheral blood, taken 28 days after the second dose of the MenACWY control vaccine. V and J are TRBV5-1 and TRBJ1-2, with 7 bases that match TRBD1. This clonotype was sampled from an adult who received the MenACWY meningococcal vaccine as a control. The CDR3 nucleotides read TGCGCCAGTTCCGGGACAGTATCCTATGGCTACACCTTC. As protein: CASSGTVSYGYTF.